This TCR beta chain was sequenced for a study of vaccination and CD4 T cells after COVID-19. The Oncomine TCR Beta short-read assay was applied to DNA of cultured CD4+ T cells. TCRdb used MiXCR to reprocess the PCR reads, holding one entry per CDR3 protein. The table records thousands of distinct CDR3 sequences, about 50% of them present only once. Only a few counts were recorded for this clonotype. Its antigen is currently unknown. The CDR3 consists of 15 residues. J lost 2 bases, V lost 3 bases, and 6 bases had no gene match. Germline CDR1 SGHTA, CDR2 FQGNSA. Study-wide results and caveats: Counts of SARS-CoV-2-reactive clonotypes had a median that went from approximately 23 to 38, a nonsignificant change. Vaccine-specific clones numbering 304 of 307 showed spike mono-reactivity in convalescent patients.

Noted treatment: roughly ten-day PBMC culture with coronavirus spike peptide pools or control peptides (ViraFEST assay). V usage is TRBV7-2 and J usage is TRBJ1-1, with 7 bases lining up with TRBD1. This receptor was taken from a human donor who had recovered from COVID-19. Sequences were obtained from CD4+ T cells from blood, cultured in vitro. The CDR3 coding sequence is TGTGCCAGCAGCTTTCCACAGGGGTACAACACTGAAGCTTTCTTT. This sequence encodes CASSFPQGYNTEAFF. Looking up the rest from reference TRBV7-2 and TRBJ1-1 gives the full variable domain: GAGVSQSPSNKVTEKGKDVELRCDPISGHTALYWYRQSLGQGLEFLIYFQGNSAPDKSGLPSDRFSAERTGGSVSTLTIQRTQQEDSAVYLCASSFPQGYNTEAFFGQGTRLTVV.